This is a list of T cell receptor beta chains from one sample in a study of blood T cell repertoires in COVID-19. Generated by immunoSEQ multiplex PCR, the TCRdb table keeps only in-frame clones and is missing some. Of roughly 81,000 clones in the sample, around nine tenths were seen once. The sequenced material came from peripheral blood. The source of these receptors is a man in his 70s with active or convalescent COVID-19. Each CDR3 is given with its conserved first and last residue. Each record gives: D gene, V gene, J gene, clone size, CDR3 protein, CDR3 DNA. A D gene is named only where the DNA matches it firmly. Clone size appears in some rows only: once, few, many, or a class for an expanded clone.

NA,TRBV19,TRBJ1-5,NA,CASSLIGGGWGQPQHF,TGTGCCAGTAGTCTCATCGGGGGGGGTTGGGGTCAGCCCCAGCATTTT
TRBD1,TRBV5-1,TRBJ1-1,NA,CASSRQGENTEAFF,TGCGCCAGCAGCCGACAGGGGGAGAACACTGAAGCTTTCTTT
TRBD2,TRBV10-3,TRBJ2-2,NA,CAISARRGEGTGTGELFF,TGTGCCATCAGTGCGCGCCGGGGGGAGGGGACGGGCACCGGGGAGCTGTTTTTT
NA,TRBV7-2,TRBJ2-5,NA,CASSLFGVAGTQYF,TGTGCCAGCAGCCTTTTCGGGGTGGCGGGGACCCAGTACTTC
NA,TRBV18,TRBJ2-3,NA,CASSSLRGTDTQYF,TGTGCCAGCTCGTCACTAAGGGGGACAGATACGCAGTATTTT
NA,TRBV20-1,TRBJ1-3,few,CSASPLGGSRNTIYF,TGCAGTGCTAGTCCCTTGGGGGGGTCGAGGAACACCATATATTTT
NA,TRBV4-3,TRBJ1-5,once,CASSQDFGQPQHF,TGCGCCAGCAGCCAAGATTTCGGTCAGCCCCAGCATTTT
NA,TRBV7-4,TRBJ1-5,few,CASSLPPGQPQHF,TGTGCCAGCAGCCTCCCTCCGGGACAGCCCCAGCATTTT
NA,TRBV21-1,TRBJ1-1,NA,CASSTTVNTEAFF,TGTGCCAGCAGCACTACAGTGAACACTGAAGCTTTCTTT
TRBD1,TRBV19,TRBJ2-7,NA,CASSITGAEQYF,TGTGCCAGTAGTATCACAGGGGCCGAGCAGTACTTC
TRBD1,TRBV5-1,TRBJ1-2,NA,CASSLDPSQGAYYGYTF,TGCGCCAGCAGCTTGGACCCCAGTCAGGGGGCTTACTATGGCTACACCTTC
NA,TRBV27,TRBJ1-6,NA,CASRGQGGSPLHF,TGTGCCAGCAGAGGGCAGGGCGGTTCACCCCTCCACTTT
TRBD1,TRBV12-3/TRBV12-4,TRBJ1-5,NA,CASSLGPDRGEF,TGTGCCAGCAGTTTGGGGCCGGACAGGGGGGAATTT
TRBD1,TRBV2,TRBJ2-7,NA,CASSGTGVPLEQYF,TGTGCCAGCAGCGGGACAGGGGTCCCTCTGGAGCAGTACTTC
NA,TRBV5-8,TRBJ2-2,NA,CASSRIRGSTGELFF,TGTGCCAGCAGCCGAATTCGAGGTAGCACCGGGGAGCTGTTTTTT
NA,TRBV4-1,TRBJ1-1,few,CASSPDFRRAGRDTEAFF,TGCGCCAGCAGCCCAGACTTCAGGAGGGCCGGGAGGGACACTGAAGCTTTCTTT
NA,TRBV4-2,TRBJ1-1,NA,CASSQGPTANTEAFF,TGTGCCAGCAGCCAGGGGCCGACAGCGAACACTGAAGCTTTCTTT
NA,TRBV5-4,TRBJ1-2,NA,CASSLHLTADLNGYTF,TGTGCCAGCAGCTTACATTTGACAGCCGACTTGAATGGCTACACCTTC
NA,TRBV15,TRBJ2-5,NA,CATSRAGETQYF,TGTGCCACCAGCAGAGCGGGGGAGACCCAGTACTTC
NA,TRBV4-3,TRBJ2-2,NA,CASSPKIFGGTNTGELFF,TGCGCCAGCAGTCCTAAGATCTTTGGGGGGACGAACACCGGGGAGCTGTTTTTT
TRBD2,TRBV6-6,TRBJ2-1,few,CASSSVGGGEQFF,TGTGCCAGCAGTTCCGTCGGCGGGGGGGAGCAGTTCTTC
TRBD1,TRBV4-3,TRBJ2-3,NA,CASSQTGERGTDTQYF,TGCGCCAGCAGCCAGACAGGGGAGAGGGGGACAGATACGCAGTATTTT
NA,TRBV6-2/TRBV6-3,TRBJ2-7,NA,CASSYSFGQRIPGREQYF,TGTGCCAGCAGTTACTCATTTGGACAAAGGATCCCAGGGAGGGAGCAGTACTTC
TRBD2,TRBV5-1,TRBJ2-5,NA,CASSDVAGLQETQYF,TGCGCCAGCAGCGACGTAGCGGGGCTACAAGAGACCCAGTACTTC
TRBD1,TRBV7-2,TRBJ1-2,NA,CASSLAGPGQAGYTF,TGTGCCAGCAGCTTAGCAGGACCGGGACAGGCTGGCTACACCTTC
NA,TRBV4-1,TRBJ1-2,many,CASSQPGQRNYGYTF,TGCGCCAGCAGCCAACCCGGACAGAGAAACTATGGCTACACCTTC
TRBD2,TRBV27,TRBJ2-5,NA,CASSSSLAGEAETQYF,TGTGCCAGCAGTTCCTCCTTAGCGGGGGAGGCTGAGACCCAGTACTTC
NA,TRBV3-1/TRBV3-2,TRBJ1-1,NA,CASSLRDTEAFF,TGTGCCAGCAGCCTCCGGGACACTGAAGCTTTCTTT
NA,TRBV7-9,TRBJ1-1,NA,CASSPRQGGRTEAFF,TGTGCCAGCAGCCCCCGACAAGGGGGTCGTACTGAAGCTTTCTTT